The T cell receptor (beta chain) described here comes from a study of glioma-infiltrating T cells after dendritic cell vaccination. Trimming removed 4 bases at V and 1 base at J, with 15 bases between. There are 15 residues in the CDR3. Germline CDR1 and CDR2: SGHTS and YDEGEE. This clone was found a few times. Profiled with immunoSEQ multiplex PCR; TCRdb holds only in-frame clones, not every one. In the table there are approximately 67,000 clones, around 86% of which are singletons. The sequencing used blood, collected before dendritic cell vaccination. The chain employs TRBV5-8 and TRBJ2-7, with D possibly TRBD2 on 5 matching bases. This receptor was identified in a human donor with glioblastoma. CDR3 sequence reads: CASSRAAGPSYEQYF. The CDR3 nucleotides read TGTGCCAGCAGCCGAGCGGCGGGTCCGTCCTACGAGCAGTACTTC.